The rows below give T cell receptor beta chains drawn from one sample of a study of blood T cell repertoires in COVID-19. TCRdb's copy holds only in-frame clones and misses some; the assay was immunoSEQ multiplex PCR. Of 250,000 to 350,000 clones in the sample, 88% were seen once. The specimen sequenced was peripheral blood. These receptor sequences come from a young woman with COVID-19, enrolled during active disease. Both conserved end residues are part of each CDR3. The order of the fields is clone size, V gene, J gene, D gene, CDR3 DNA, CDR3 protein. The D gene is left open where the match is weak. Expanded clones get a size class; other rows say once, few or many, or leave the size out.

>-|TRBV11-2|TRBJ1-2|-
TGTGCCAGCAGCGCCACTACAGGGCTCGCTAACTATGGCTACACCTTC
CASSATTGLANYGYTF
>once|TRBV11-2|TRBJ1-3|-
TGTGCCAGCAGCTTAAGGACAGCGAGCTCTGGAAACACCATATATTTT
CASSLRTASSGNTIYF
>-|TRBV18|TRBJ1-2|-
TGTGCCAGCTCACCACTCGAAGCCTCTAACTATGGCTACACCTTC
CASSPLEASNYGYTF
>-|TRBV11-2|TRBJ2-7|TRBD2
TGTGCCAGCAGCTTATTACAGAGAAGCGGGAGGGGGTCCTACGAGCAGTACTTC
CASSLLQRSGRGSYEQYF
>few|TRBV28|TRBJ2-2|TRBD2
TGTGCCAGCAGTTCCTATAGCGGGAGGAGGGACACCGGGGAGCTGTTTTTT
CASSSYSGRRDTGELFF
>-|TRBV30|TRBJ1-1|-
TGTGCCTGGAGAGGGGGTGCTGAAGCTTTCTTT
CAWRGGAEAFF
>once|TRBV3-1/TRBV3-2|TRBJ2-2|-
TGTGCCAGCAGCCAGGAGCGATCGAACACCGGGGAGCTGTTTTTT
CASSQERSNTGELFF
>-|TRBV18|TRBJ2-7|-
TGTGCCAGCTCACCAGGCGGGTACGAGCAGTACTTC
CASSPGGYEQYF
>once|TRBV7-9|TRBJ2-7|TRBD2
TGTGCCAGCAGCTTACTTGCGGGAGGGAACGAGCAGTACTTC
CASSLLAGGNEQYF
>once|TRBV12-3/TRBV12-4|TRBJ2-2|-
TGTGCCAGCAGTTTCTCGGGCGGGGAGCTGTTTTTT
CASSFSGGELFF
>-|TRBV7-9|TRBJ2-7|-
TGTGCCAGCAGCCTTACTAGCGAGCAGTACTTC
CASSLTSEQYF
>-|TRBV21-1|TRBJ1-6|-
TGTGCCAATAGGGACAGGGGAGGCTCACCCCTCCACTTT
CANRDRGGSPLHF
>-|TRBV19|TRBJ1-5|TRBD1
TGTGCCAGTAGTATGCCAGGGGGCCAGGTAGGCAATCAGCCCCAGCATTTT
CASSMPGGQVGNQPQHF
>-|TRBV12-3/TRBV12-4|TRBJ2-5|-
TGTGCCAGCAGCCTTTTACTTAGAGAGACCCAGTACTTC
CASSLLLRETQYF
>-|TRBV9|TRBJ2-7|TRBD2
TGTGCCAGCAGCGTAGGCCTAGCGGGAGCATACGAGCAGTACTTC
CASSVGLAGAYEQYF
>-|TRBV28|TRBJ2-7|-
TGTGCCAGCAGTTTCCACCGGGACATCTCCTACGAGCAGTACTTC
CASSFHRDISYEQYF
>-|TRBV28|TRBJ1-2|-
TGTGCCAGCAGTTTAACCGCCTCGGGAGGCTACACCTTC
CASSLTASGGYTF
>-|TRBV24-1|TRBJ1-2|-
TGTGCCACCAGTGACCGCGACAGAAGCTATGGCTACACCTTC
CATSDRDRSYGYTF
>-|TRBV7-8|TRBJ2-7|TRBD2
TGTGCCAGCAGCCCCTTAACTAGCGGGAGACTCGAGCAGTACTTC
CASSPLTSGRLEQYF
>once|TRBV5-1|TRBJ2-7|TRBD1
TGCGCCAGCAGCTGGACAGGGGGTGGGTCCTACGAGCAGTACTTC
CASSWTGGGSYEQYF
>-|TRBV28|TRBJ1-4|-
TGTGCCAGCAGTTTATATTGGGGAGGAAATAATGAAAAACTGTTTTTT
CASSLYWGGNNEKLFF
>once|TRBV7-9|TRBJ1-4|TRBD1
TGTGCCAGCTCCGAACAGGGGGAGGGTGAAAAACTGTTTTTT
CASSEQGEGEKLFF
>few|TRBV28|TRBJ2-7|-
TGTGCCAGCAGTCCAGCCTACGAGCAGTACTTC
CASSPAYEQYF
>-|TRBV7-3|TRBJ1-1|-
TGTGCCAGCAGTTCCAGGGGAGGGACTGAAGCTTTCTTT
CASSSRGGTEAFF
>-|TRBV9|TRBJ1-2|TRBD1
TGTGCCAGCAGCAAAGGGACAGGCGCCTATGGCTACACCTTC
CASSKGTGAYGYTF
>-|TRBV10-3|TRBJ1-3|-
TGTGCCATCAGTGCAGGGACTAGTGGAAACACCATATATTTT
CAISAGTSGNTIYF
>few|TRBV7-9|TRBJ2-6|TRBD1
TGTGCCAGCAGAGAGGGACAGGGAACAGCTGGGGCCAACGTCCTGACTTTC
CASREGQGTAGANVLTF
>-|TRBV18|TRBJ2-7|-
TGTGCCAGCTCACCAGAGCGTACCTACGAGCAGTACTTC
CASSPERTYEQYF
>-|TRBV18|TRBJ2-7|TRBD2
TGTGCCAGCTCACAGGGACTAGCGGGAGAGGGCTCCGAGCAGTACTTC
CASSQGLAGEGSEQYF
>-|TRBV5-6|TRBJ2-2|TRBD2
TGTGCCAGCAGCTCGGGACTAGGTGGCACCGGGGAGCTGTTTTTT
CASSSGLGGTGELFF
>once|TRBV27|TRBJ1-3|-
TGTGCCAGCAGTCTCGGGGGGAGCTCTGGAAACACCATATATTTT
CASSLGGSSGNTIYF
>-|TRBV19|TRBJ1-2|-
TGTGCCAGTAGTAGCGGCGGATACTATGGCTACACCTTC
CASSSGGYYGYTF
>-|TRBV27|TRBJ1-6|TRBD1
TGTGCCAGCAGTTTGAGACAGGGAAATTCACCCCTCCACTTT
CASSLRQGNSPLHF
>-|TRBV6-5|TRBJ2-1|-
TGTGCCAGCGGCCTGACTAGTAAGGATGAGCAGTTCTTC
CASGLTSKDEQFF
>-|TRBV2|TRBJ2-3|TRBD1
TGTGCCAGCAGTGAAGGGGACAGGGCTCCAGATACGCAGTATTTT
CASSEGDRAPDTQYF
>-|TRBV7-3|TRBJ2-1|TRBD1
TGTGCCAGCAGCTCTCCCGGGACAGGGGGCAATGAGCAGTTCTTC
CASSSPGTGGNEQFF
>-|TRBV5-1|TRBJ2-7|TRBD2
TGCGCCAGCAGATTCAGCGGGAGGGCCATCGGGAACGAGCAGTACTTC
CASRFSGRAIGNEQYF
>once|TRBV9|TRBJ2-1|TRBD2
TGTGCCAGCAGCCCCCACGGTGGGGCTAGCGGATACTACAATGAGCAGTTCTTC
CASSPHGGASGYYNEQFF
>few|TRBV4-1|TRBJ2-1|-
TGCGCCAGCAGCCCCCTGGACTTGTTTTCCTACAATGAGCAGTTCTTC
CASSPLDLFSYNEQFF
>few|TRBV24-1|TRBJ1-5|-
TGTGCCACAGGACTGGCCCGGAATCAGCCCCAGCATTTT
CATGLARNQPQHF
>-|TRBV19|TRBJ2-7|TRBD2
TGTGCCAGTAGAAGAGGGACTAGCGGGGACGAGCAGTACTTC
CASRRGTSGDEQYF
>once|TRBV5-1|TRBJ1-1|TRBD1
TGCGCCAGCAGCTTCGGACAGGTGAACACTGAAGCTTTCTTT
CASSFGQVNTEAFF
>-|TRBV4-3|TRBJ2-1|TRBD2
TGCGCCAGCAGCTTGGGACTAGCGGGCAGTGAGCAGTTCTTC
CASSLGLAGSEQFF
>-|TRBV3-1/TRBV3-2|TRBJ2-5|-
TGTGCCAGCAGCCGTCTAGGAGAGACCCAGTACTTC
CASSRLGETQYF
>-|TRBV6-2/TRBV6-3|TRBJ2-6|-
TGTGCCAGCAGTACACAGAGCTCTGGGGCCAACGTCCTGACTTTC
CASSTQSSGANVLTF
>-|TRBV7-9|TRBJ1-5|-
TGTGCCAGCAGCAAAGACGGGAGGAGCAATCAGCCCCAGCATTTT
CASSKDGRSNQPQHF
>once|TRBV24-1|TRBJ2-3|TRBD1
TGTGCCACCAGTGACACCCGAGGGGGCCGAAGCACAGATACGCAGTATTTT
CATSDTRGGRSTDTQYF
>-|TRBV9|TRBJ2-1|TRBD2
TGTGCCAGCAGCGTAGGGAGCGGGAGTAGGAATGAGCAGTTCTTC
CASSVGSGSRNEQFF
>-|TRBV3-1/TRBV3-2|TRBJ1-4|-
TGTGCCAGCAGCCAAATTCGTGGGGCGTATAATGAAAAACTGTTTTTT
CASSQIRGAYNEKLFF
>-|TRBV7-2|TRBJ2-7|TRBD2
TGTGCCAGCAGCTTCGAAAGCGGGAGACTCTACGAGCAGTACTTC
CASSFESGRLYEQYF
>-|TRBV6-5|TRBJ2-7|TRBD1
TGTGCCAGCAGGCCTGGACAGGTGATGAACGAGCAGTACTTC
CASRPGQVMNEQYF
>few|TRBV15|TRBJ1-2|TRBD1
TGTGCCACCAGCAGAACGGACAGGGGCGGCGGCTACACCTTC
CATSRTDRGGGYTF